Listed below are T cell receptor beta chains from one sample, sequenced in a study of T cell responses to AZD1222 COVID-19 vaccine. The table came from immunoSEQ multiplex PCR; TCRdb's copy has only in-frame clones and leaves some out. The table has 68,000 or so clones, about 80% seen once. Material: peripheral blood, obtained on day 0 of AZD1222 vaccination. The receptors shown here come from an adult in good health. Each CDR3 is given with its conserved first and last residue. D genes are given only for firm matches.

CATDRGMGNNQPQHF TRBV10-3 TRBD1
CASSLGVNYGYTF TRBV12-3/TRBV12-4 -
CASKYQEDTEAFF TRBV6-5 -
CASSELAGTQYF TRBV6-1 -
CASSSGSIGNTIYF TRBV28 -
CASSQVKNTEAFF TRBV3-1/TRBV3-2 -
CARTSTAARQSSPLHF TRBV2 -
CSVDGLAGGITEAFF TRBV29-1 -
CASSDRGNEKLFF TRBV7-9 TRBD1
CASSQDHRGPQETQYF TRBV3-1/TRBV3-2 -
CASSLGRHYGYTF TRBV7-9 -
CASSPRGRDEKLFF TRBV7-8 -
CASSLGQGRGPGNTIYF TRBV5-1 TRBD1
CASSLSGYDTQYF TRBV18 -
CASSAVDYEQYF TRBV10-2 -
CASSLVVSGVNTGELFF TRBV7-6 TRBD2
CASSTQGANNSPLHF TRBV19 -
CASSPPLGSETQYF TRBV18 -
CASSHQTGSFYNSPLHF TRBV14 TRBD1
CASSLGADSNEKLFF TRBV5-1 -
CAWSPLGNQPQHF TRBV30 -
CASSQDSIGTAIVVGYTF TRBV4-3 TRBD1
CASSSDRDQPQHF TRBV7-2 -
CASSLGNNSPLHF TRBV19 -
CASSDWGETQYF TRBV25-1 -
CASSPGTANTGELFF TRBV18 TRBD1
CASTVKGDGGNTIYF TRBV7-8 -
CASSRGQGEQYF TRBV11-3 -
CASSQELGGLSYEQYF TRBV4-2 -
CASSLQPWGVRNEQFF TRBV18 -
CASSSGVGSPLHF TRBV12-3/TRBV12-4 -
CASSQVGGATYEQYF TRBV4-2 -
CASSQDRGREKLFF TRBV14 TRBD1
CSASGTGGRETQYF TRBV20-1 TRBD2
CASSGRQGDSSYEQYF TRBV5-1 TRBD1
CASRKWGDTSYNEQFF TRBV19 -
CASSVPGSRGTQYF TRBV19 -
CASSQDSGDRGNQPQHF TRBV3-1/TRBV3-2 TRBD1
CASSLGLAADTQYF TRBV11-2 TRBD2
CASSWPVGQSYGYTF TRBV5-4 TRBD1
CASSSRTGSNEKLFF TRBV7-6 TRBD1
CASSQYARNQPQHF TRBV23-1 -
CAWSPDRVGNTIYF TRBV30 TRBD1
CASHTLTGDTEAFF TRBV6-5 TRBD1
CASSPNLRGQPQHF TRBV4-1 -
CASSFSSGGANEQFF TRBV5-4 TRBD2
CASSTNAGELFF TRBV12-3/TRBV12-4 -
CASSARDSQETQYF TRBV11-3 TRBD1
CSVTENYGYTF TRBV20-1 -
CASSPGQGAYGYTF TRBV28 TRBD1
CASNEGGARYEQYF TRBV6-1 -
CAISESRAANYGYTF TRBV10-3 -
CASSEPPPPLYGYTF TRBV3-1/TRBV3-2 -